These 26 T cell receptor beta chains originate from one sample sequenced in a study of T cell repertoires in cytomegalovirus infection. Which antigens these TCRs recognize remains unknown. TCRdb re-called the reads with MiXCR, one entry per CDR3 protein. The table records approximately 600,000 distinct CDR3 sequences, about 40% of them present only once. Sample: cultured PBMCs, taken from culture after CMV antigen stimulation. Receptors were obtained from a human donor in good health (CMV status not recorded). Some clones in this sample may be carry-over from other donors' samples.

The V and J genes are TRBV5-3 and TRBJ2-1; 7 nucleotides line up with TRBD2. TRBV5-3 is treated as an ORF (open reading frame) with a function not yet certain. The CDR3 totals 13 residues. CDR3 sequence (DNA): TGTGCGGGGGGGGGGGGCTCCTACAATGAGCAGTTCTTC. Translated, it gives CAGGGGSYNEQFF.

The chain combines TRBV6-2 or TRBV6-3 with TRBJ1-1; the D is unclear. The CDR3 length is 15 residues. Trimming removed 6 bases from V and 2 bases from J, with 16 bases in between. Germline CDR1 and CDR2: MNHEY and SVGEGT. This CDR3 is CASSQTPDINTEAFF. The CDR3 nucleotides read TGTGCCAGCAGCCAGACCCCCGACATTAACACTGAAGCTTTCTTT.

The V and J genes are TRBV6-5 and TRBJ2-7, with 8 bases fitting TRBD2. Germline V gene data show CDR1 as MNHEY and CDR2 as SVGAGI. The CDR3 is 14 residues long. V was clipped by 8 bases and J by 1 base; unmatched bases: 7. The CDR3 bases are TGTGCCAGCGGGGTGGGCGGGAGGTCCTACGAGCAGTACTTC. Translating it yields CASGVGGRSYEQYF.

The chain joins TRBV7-8 to TRBJ2-7, with 10 bases matching TRBD2. The CDR3 has 18 residues. Losses at the gene ends were 1 base for V and 1 base for J; bases not matched to a gene: 10. The germline CDR1 and CDR2 sequences are SGHVS and FQNEAQ. The CDR3 coding sequence is TGTGCCAGCAGCTTAGGCGGGCTAGCGGGGGTCCTATCCTACGAGCAGTACTTC. It is translated as CASSLGGLAGVLSYEQYF.

The chain employs TRBV28 and TRBJ2-4; D could derive from TRBD1 or TRBD2 (5 bases each). From germline, CDR1 is MDHEN and CDR2 SYDVKM. This CDR3 region has 18 residues. Between the trimmed V and J ends, which lost 3 bases and 5 bases, there was a span of 23 bases. The CDR3 protein is CASSFLGTAFPGENIQYF. Here the CDR3 DNA reads TGTGCCAGCAGTTTTTTGGGGACGGCCTTTCCCGGAGAAAACATTCAGTACTTC.

This chain links TRBV7-2 with TRBJ2-1; D remains unclear. V lost 5 bases and J lost 11, with 13 bases in between. Germline V gene data show CDR1 as SGHTA and CDR2 as FQGNSA. This CDR3 is 12 amino acids long. In DNA, the CDR3 is TGTGCCAGCAGCAGTAACGGTGACAAGCAGTTCTTC. Translated: CASSSNGDKQFF.

In its sample, this clonotype was seen many times. J is TRBJ1-1 and V is TRBV6-5; weak D call: TRBD1 (5 bases). Germline CDR1 MNHEY, CDR2 SVGAGI. The V and J ends lost 0 bases and 1 base respectively, with 12 bases between them. This CDR3 spans 16 amino acids. CDR3 loop: CASSYSLRQPNTEAFF. CDR3 coding DNA: TGTGCCAGCAGTTACTCGCTACGACAGCCGAACACTGAAGCTTTCTTT.

J is TRBJ2-1 and V is TRBV5-4; D might be TRBD2 (7 bases). Between the trimmed V and J ends, which lost 6 bases and 5 bases, there was a span of 18 bases. The V gene's germline CDR1 is SGHNT and CDR2 YYREEE (reference sequence). CDR3 length: 15 residues. CDR3 sequence: CASTMGGRTDNEQFF. As DNA, the CDR3 is TGTGCCAGCACCATGGGGGGGCGAACCGACAATGAGCAGTTCTTC.

This sequence joins TRBV6-6 and TRBJ2-2; a weak D match, TRBD2 (6 bases). Germline CDR1 MNHNY, CDR2 SVGAGI (reference sequence). The CDR3 has 13 residues. CDR3 coding DNA: TGTGCTATAAGGGAGGAGAACACCGGGGAGCTGTTTTTT. Translation gives CAIREENTGELFF.

This clonotype was seen a handful of times. This chain connects TRBV6-6 to TRBJ2-7; D unresolved. The CDR3 contains 12 residues. In germline, CDR1 is MNHNY, CDR2 SVGAGI (reference sequence). With 6 bases removed from V and 9 bases from J, the gap between germline ends came to 15 bases. The chain's CDR3 is CASSTSGNWQYF. CDR3 DNA: TGTGCCAGCAGCACTTCGGGTAATTGGCAGTACTTC.

The gene calls are TRBV5-4 and TRBJ1-1; D is unresolved. The germline CDR1 and CDR2 sequences are SGHNT and YYREEE (reference sequence). Trimming shortened V by 3 bases and J by 8 bases, and 11 bases separated the two germline ends. The CDR3 has 12 residues. The CDR3 nucleotides read TGTGCCAGCAGCTCCTTCCCACAGGAAGCTTTCTTT. This codes for CASSSFPQEAFF.

This clonotype was seen a few times. The chain employs TRBV10-3 and TRBJ2-3; 7 nucleotides match TRBD1. With 7 bases clipped from V and 2 bases from J, the junction kept 9 bases outside the gene matches. The CDR3 is 15 residues long. CDR1 is ENHRY and CDR2 is SYGVKD in the germline V gene. The CDR3 DNA sequence: TGTGCCATCACTCTGGACAGGACTTCCACAGATACGCAGTATTTT. Translation: CAITLDRTSTDTQYF.

The table lists this clonotype with many counts. The chain recombines TRBV7-9 with TRBJ1-4; D remains ambiguous. V was clipped by 5 bases and J by 2 bases, with 12 bases between them. The CDR3 is made up of 15 amino acids. Germline V CDR1 and CDR2: SEHNR, FQNEAQ (reference sequence). The CDR3 region has the DNA TGTGCCAGCAGCCCCCGAGGCAGGACTAATGAAAAACTGTTTTTT. Its protein product is CASSPRGRTNEKLFF.

The table lists this clonotype with a few counts. The chain employs TRBV7-8 and TRBJ2-7; D is uncertain. Germline V gene data show CDR1 as SGHVS and CDR2 as FQNEAQ. Trimming pared 5 bases from V and 0 bases from J, leaving 17 bases between. This CDR3 spans 16 amino acids. Here the CDR3 DNA reads TGTGCCAGCAGCGACACTACAGACCTCCCCTCCTACGAGCAGTACTTC. This translates into CASSDTTDLPSYEQYF.

This chain uses TRBV2 with TRBJ2-2, with D possibly being TRBD2 (6 bases). Deletions cut 8 bases from V and 4 bases from J, with 11 bases between. Germline V gene lookup returns CDR1 SNHLY and CDR2 FYNNEI. The CDR3 length is 13 residues. The CDR3: CASVGGTTGELFF. The CDR3 DNA sequence: TGTGCCAGCGTGGGGGGTACCACCGGGGAGCTGTTTTTT. The whole variable domain, filled in from reference TRBV2 and TRBJ2-2, reads EPEVTQTPSHQVTQMGQEVILRCVPISNHLYFYWYRQILGQKVEFLVSFYNNEISEKSEIFDDQFSVERPDGSNFTLKIRSTKLEDSAMYFCASVGGTTGELFFGEGSRLTVL.

Only one count was recorded for this clonotype. The chain carries TRBV5-6 and TRBJ2-3, with TRBD2 matching over 10 bases. The CDR3 length is 17 residues. Germline values: CDR1 SGHDT, CDR2 YYEEEE. V was pared by 0 bases and J by 1 base, with 5 bases of the junction left unmatched. CDR3 nucleotide sequence: TGTGCCAGCAGCTTGGTGGTAGCGGGGGGCCGCACAGATACGCAGTATTTT. Translation gives CASSLVVAGGRTDTQYF.

This clonotype was recorded a few times. The genes are TRBV11-2 and TRBJ2-7; D gene uncertain. The CDR3 spans 14 residues. Germline V gene lookup returns CDR1 SGHAT and CDR2 FQNNGV. V dropped 3 bases and J dropped 2 bases, with 11 bases sitting between them. CDR3 protein: CASSFLHTAYEQYF. CDR3 bases: TGTGCCAGCAGCTTCCTTCACACTGCCTACGAGCAGTACTTC.

This clonotype was picked up a small number of times. The rearrangement joins TRBV11-2 to TRBJ2-5; 7 bases map to TRBD2. The CDR3 is 16 residues long. Germline values: CDR1 SGHAT, CDR2 FQNNGV. The trim removed 3 bases at V and 5 bases at J, leaving 12 bases unmatched. CDR3 nucleotides: TGTGCCAGCAGCTTGACACCGGGACTAATAAGGGAGACCCAGTACTTC. It codes for CASSLTPGLIRETQYF.

This clonotype was observed a handful of times. The chain has TRBV12-3 or TRBV12-4 and TRBJ1-1; no clear D. There are 14 residues in the CDR3. V lost 6 bases to trimming and J lost 6 bases, with 17 bases between them. The CDR3 reads CASRPPGGNAEAFF. The DNA of the CDR3 is TGTGCCAGCAGGCCACCGGGTGGAAATGCTGAAGCTTTCTTT.

The chain uses TRBV4-1 and TRBJ1-5; D unclear. Germline loops: CDR1 MGHRA, CDR2 YSYEKL. Trimming pared 1 base from V and 6 bases from J, leaving 10 bases between. CDR3 length equals 14 residues. In nucleotides, the CDR3 is TGCGCCAGCAGCCAAGCCGGTAGTGTTCAGCCCCAGCATTTT. Its translation: CASSQAGSVQPQHF.

The J gene is TRBJ2-3, the V gene TRBV4-1; possible D gene TRBD2, 7 bases. The length of the CDR3 is 15 residues. Deletions cut 0 bases from V and 7 bases from J, with 14 bases between. Germline lookup yields CDR1 MGHRA and CDR2 YSYEKL. The CDR3 bases are TGCGCCAGCAGCCAAGAAGGCCCCGGGGGGCATACGCAGTATTTT. Translation gives CASSQEGPGGHTQYF.

The chain uses TRBV7-8 and TRBJ2-5; 10 positions agree with TRBD2. The germline V gene has CDR1 SGHVS and CDR2 FQNEAQ. The CDR3 totals 13 residues. V was pared by 7 bases and J by 5 bases, with 4 bases of the junction left unmatched. The CDR3 reads CASKREGSETQYF. In DNA, the CDR3 is TGTGCCAGCAAGCGGGAGGGTTCGGAGACCCAGTACTTC.

This chain links TRBV12-3 or TRBV12-4 with TRBJ2-7; D is undetermined. The CDR3 is 14 residues long. Trimming took off 1 base at V and 2 bases at J, with 9 bases between the two ends. The CDR3 region has the DNA TGTGCCAGCAGTTTAGGGGATCTCGCCTACGAGCAGTACTTC. It encodes CASSLGDLAYEQYF.

The chain employs TRBV6-2 or TRBV6-3 and TRBJ1-4; D unresolved. This CDR3 is 12 amino acids long. Germline V CDR1 and CDR2: MNHEY, SVGEGT. The V gene lost 7 bases and the J gene lost 7 bases, with 10 bases spanning the gap. The DNA for the CDR3 is TGTGCCAGCACAACCGCCGGTGAAAAACTGTTTTTT. This codes for CASTTAGEKLFF.

This clonotype was counted a single time. The chain uses TRBV20-1 and TRBJ2-5; 7 nucleotides match TRBD1. CDR1 and CDR2 from the germline V gene are DFQATT and SNEGSKA (reference sequence). J was trimmed by 3 bases and V by 6 bases; bases with no gene match: 7. The CDR3 runs 13 residues. CDR3 in amino acids: CSAIHGTEETQYF. CDR3 nucleotide sequence: TGCAGTGCCATCCATGGGACAGAAGAGACCCAGTACTTC.

V usage is TRBV2 and J usage is TRBJ1-2, with 7 nucleotides matching TRBD1. The CDR3 contains 13 residues. V gave up 4 bases and J gave up 5 bases; unmatched junction bases: 4. Germline assignment: CDR1 SNHLY and CDR2 FYNNEI. CDR3 DNA sequence: TGTGCCAGCAGTGCGGGACAGTGGTATGGCTACACCTTC. It yields the protein CASSAGQWYGYTF.